The 26 T cell receptor beta chains in this list originate from one sample, sequenced in a study of T cell responses to AZD1222 COVID-19 vaccine. The assay was immunoSEQ multiplex PCR, and TCRdb's table has in-frame clones only and misses some. The data contain approximately 140,000 clones, approximately 94% of them seen just once; the ten biggest clones take up 0.95% to 1.5%. The material sequenced was peripheral blood, taken on day 0 of AZD1222 vaccination. These receptors all come from an adult in good health.

The chain employs TRBV28 and TRBJ1-2, with 8 bases identical to TRBD1. The trim removed 6 bases at V and 7 bases at J, leaving 7 bases unmatched. CDR1 is MDHEN and CDR2 is SYDVKM in the germline V gene. The CDR3 sequence is 13 residues long. CDR3 DNA sequence: TGTGCCAGCAGAAAACAGGGGGGTGGTGGCTACACCTTC. It specifies CASRKQGGGGYTF.

This rearrangement joins TRBV3-1 (or the pseudogene TRBV3-2) to TRBJ1-6; D gene unclear. The V end lost 0 bases, the J end lost 3 bases, and 12 bases lay between the germline ends. CDR3 size: 17 residues. Germline lookup yields CDR1 LGHDT and CDR2 YNNKEL (reference sequence). The DNA for the CDR3 is TGTGCCAGCAGCCAAGAAGGGCGGCAGCACTATAATTCACCCCTCCACTTT. Protein product: CASSQEGRQHYNSPLHF.

The rearrangement uses TRBV5-4 and TRBJ2-5; D unresolved. The CDR3 totals 15 residues. Trimming removed 0 bases from V and 1 base from J, with 10 bases in between. Germline V gives CDR1 SGHNT, CDR2 YYREEE (reference sequence). The CDR3, as DNA: TGTGCCAGCAGCTTGGCCCCGGCAGCCCAAGAGACCCAGTACTTC. It is translated as CASSLAPAAQETQYF.

This chain joins TRBV4-1 and TRBJ1-1; 9 bases match TRBD1. Germline loops: CDR1 MGHRA, CDR2 YSYEKL. The CDR3 length is 15 residues. V gave up 2 bases and J gave up 6 bases; unmatched junction bases: 7. The chain's CDR3 is CASSQPGQGTPEAFF. The CDR3, as DNA: TGCGCCAGCAGCCAACCGGGACAGGGTACCCCTGAAGCTTTCTTT.

The V and J genes are TRBV6-2 or TRBV6-3 and TRBJ2-1, with a possible D match to TRBD1 (5 bases). V lost 2 bases and J lost 4, with 12 bases in between. The CDR3 is 15 amino acids. Germline CDR1 MNHEY, CDR2 SVGEGT. The CDR3 DNA is TGTGCCAGCAGTTACGTGGACATGGCTTACAATGAGCAGTTCTTC. Amino acid sequence: CASSYVDMAYNEQFF.

V is TRBV29-1 and J is TRBJ2-2; tentatively, D is TRBD2 (6 bases). This CDR3 spans 14 amino acids. The V gene's germline CDR1 is SQVTM and CDR2 ANQGSEA. Trimming cost V 1 base and J 1 base, with 7 bases left between them. CDR3 residues: CSVEGTMNTGELFF. CDR3 DNA sequence: TGCAGCGTTGAAGGGACTATGAACACCGGGGAGCTGTTTTTT.

This chain links TRBV7-8 with TRBJ1-2, with D possibly being TRBD1 (5 bases). The germline V and J ends were trimmed by 1 base and 4 bases, with 22 bases remaining between them. Germline V gene sequence: CDR1 SGHVS, CDR2 FQNEAQ. The CDR3 totals 18 residues. CDR3 sequence reads: CASSLGHGGTETSYGYTF. The CDR3 DNA is TGTGCCAGCAGCTTAGGACATGGGGGTACGGAAACTTCCTATGGCTACACCTTC.

V is TRBV18 and J is TRBJ2-1, with no clear D. Deletions cut 6 bases from V and 9 bases from J, with 12 bases between. Germline CDR1 and CDR2: KGHSH and LQKENI. The CDR3 consists of 12 residues. The CDR3, as DNA: TGTGCCAGCTCCCTGGCCGAAACTGAGCAGTTCTTC. Protein product: CASSLAETEQFF. Complete variable domain (other parts from reference TRBV18 and TRBJ2-1): NAGVMQNPRHLVRRRGQEARLRCSPMKGHSHVYWYRQLPEEGLKFMVYLQKENIIDESGMPKERFSAEFPKEGPSILRIQQVVRGDSAAYFCASSLAETEQFFGPGTRLTVL.

This chain uses TRBV28 with TRBJ1-3, with D uncertain. The CDR3 runs 15 residues. Germline V gives CDR1 MDHEN, CDR2 SYDVKM. The V end lost 4 bases, the J end lost 4 bases, and 14 bases lay between the germline ends. The CDR3 DNA reads as TGTGCCAGCAGTTCTGGCGGCGTCCGGGGAAACACCATATATTTT. This translates into CASSSGGVRGNTIYF. The full variable domain, with the rest looked up from reference TRBV28 and TRBJ1-3, is DVKVTQSSRYLVKRTGEKVFLECVQDMDHENMFWYRQDPGLGLRLIYFSYDVKMKEKGDIPEGYSVSREKKERFSLILESASTNQTSMYLCASSSGGVRGNTIYFGEGSWLTVV.

The chain is built from TRBV28 and TRBJ2-1; 11 bases are shared with TRBD2. The junction had 6 bases not matched to a gene; V was cut back by 10 bases and J by 1 base. From germline, CDR1 is MDHEN and CDR2 SYDVKM. The CDR3 has 15 amino acids. This chain's CDR3 is CATETSGGSYNEQFF. In nucleotides, the CDR3 is TGTGCCACCGAAACTAGCGGGGGATCCTACAATGAGCAGTTCTTC.

The chain couples TRBV5-4 to TRBJ2-1, with TRBD2 as a possible D gene (5 bases). The germline V gene has CDR1 SGHNT and CDR2 YYREEE (reference sequence). V lost 1 base to trimming and J lost 2 bases, with 13 bases between them. This CDR3 has 16 residues. The CDR3 DNA sequence: TGTGCCAGCAGCTTGACGAGCGGTGGTGCCTACAATGAGCAGTTCTTC. Residues: CASSLTSGGAYNEQFF.

This sequence joins TRBV7-3 and TRBJ2-3; 7 bases agree with TRBD2. The germline gives CDR1 SGHTA, CDR2 FQGTGA. Germline trimming cut 2 bases from V and 3 bases from J; bases unmatched to any gene: 8. This CDR3 is built from 16 residues. The CDR3 loop is CASSLLPSGLTDTQYF. In DNA, the CDR3 is TGTGCCAGCAGCTTATTGCCTAGCGGATTAACAGATACGCAGTATTTT.

V gene TRBV7-9 combines with J gene TRBJ1-2; tentatively, D is TRBD1 (6 bases). Germline V gene sequence: CDR1 SEHNR, CDR2 FQNEAQ (reference sequence). The CDR3 is 14 residues long. Deletions cut 6 bases from V and 0 bases from J, with 11 bases between. The CDR3 loop is CASRGTRANYGYTF. The DNA of the CDR3 is TGTGCCAGCAGAGGGACACGAGCTAACTATGGCTACACCTTC.

The chain uses TRBV15 and TRBJ1-3; D unclear. Germline V gives CDR1 LNHNV, CDR2 YYDKDF (reference sequence). Trimming took off 4 bases at V and 2 bases at J, with 12 bases between the two ends. The CDR3 has 15 amino acids. DNA for the CDR3: TGTGCCACCAGCACTGACTGGGTCACTGGAAACACCATATATTTT. Its protein is CATSTDWVTGNTIYF.

The rearrangement joins TRBV12-3 or TRBV12-4 to TRBJ2-7; TRBD2 matches at 7 bases. V lost 2 bases and J lost 7; bases outside the gene matches: 2. The CDR3 sequence is 12 residues long. The CDR3 DNA sequence: TGTGCCAGCAGTTTATGGGGAGGGGAGCAGTACGTC. Its protein is CASSLWGGEQYV.

V is TRBV18 and J is TRBJ1-3; D not resolved. V was pared by 2 bases and J by 0 bases, with 11 bases between. The germline CDR1 and CDR2 sequences are KGHSH and LQKENI. The CDR3 runs 16 residues. In DNA form, the CDR3 reads TGTGCCAGCTCACCAGATCAGATTCTCTCTGGAAACACCATATATTTT. Translating it yields CASSPDQILSGNTIYF.

Note on this clone: Different DNA sequences within this sample yield the same CDR3. V usage is TRBV12-3 or TRBV12-4 and J usage is TRBJ1-2, with a possible D match to TRBD1 (5 bases). The V and J ends lost 3 bases and 2 bases respectively, with 7 bases between them. There are 13 residues in the CDR3. CDR3 in DNA: TGTGCCAGCAGTTTGGGACGGAACTATGGCTACACCTTC. This translates into CASSLGRNYGYTF.

The V call is TRBV6-2 or TRBV6-3, the J call TRBJ2-1, with 12 bases identical to TRBD2. The CDR3 is made up of 14 amino acids. With V trimmed by 5 bases and J by 8 bases, 4 bases remained unmatched. Germline V gene lookup returns CDR1 MNHEY and CDR2 SVGEGT. The DNA of the CDR3 is TGTGCCAGCAGTCTAGCGGGAGGGCGAGATGAGCAGTTCTTC. As protein: CASSLAGGRDEQFF.

This clone is a singleton in its sample. V is TRBV5-3 and J is TRBJ1-5; 8 positions match TRBD1. TRBV5-3 qualifies as an ORF whose function is uncertain. The length of the CDR3 is 16 residues. With V trimmed by 6 bases and J by 7 bases, 15 bases remained unmatched. The CDR3 loop reads CARIQGQGAFVQPQHF. The CDR3 nucleotides read TGTGCCAGAATACAGGGTCAGGGGGCCTTTGTGCAGCCCCAGCATTTT.

This chain links TRBV5-1 with TRBJ1-2, with D unclear. Germline values: CDR1 SGHRS, CDR2 YFSETQ. Trimming stripped 5 bases from V and 0 bases from J, with 11 bases between. The CDR3 spans 14 residues. The CDR3 reads CASRLTEANYGYTF. The CDR3 DNA reads as TGCGCCAGCAGACTAACAGAAGCTAACTATGGCTACACCTTC.

The chain links TRBV27 to TRBJ2-2, with D tentatively TRBD2 (6 bases). From germline, CDR1 is MNHEY and CDR2 SMNVEV (reference sequence). The CDR3 is made up of 17 amino acids. Trimming took 4 bases from V and 1 from J, leaving 16 bases between them. DNA for the CDR3: TGTGCCAGCAGTTCGGACTATTGGGCTATGAACACCGGGGAGCTGTTTTTT. This codes for CASSSDYWAMNTGELFF.

The rearrangement links TRBV5-1 to TRBJ2-1; 11 bases line up with TRBD2. This CDR3 is 15 amino acids long. V was clipped by 4 bases and J by 7 bases; unmatched bases: 7. The germline gives CDR1 SGHRS, CDR2 YFSETQ. CDR3 region: CASSETSGSWNEQFF. The CDR3 DNA follows: TGCGCCAGCAGCGAAACTAGCGGGAGTTGGAATGAGCAGTTCTTC.

This clone has a single count. The chain carries TRBV28 and TRBJ1-5; 10 nucleotides match TRBD1. The CDR3 is made up of 17 amino acids. Germline assignment: CDR1 MDHEN and CDR2 SYDVKM. Losses at the gene ends were 5 bases for V and 7 bases for J; bases not matched to a gene: 14. The CDR3 DNA is TGTGCCAGCAGTCCCAGGGGGACAGGGGTAGGAGGACAGCCCCAGCATTTT. As protein: CASSPRGTGVGGQPQHF.

The rearrangement joins TRBV5-1 to TRBJ1-3; D ambiguous. V was pared by 4 bases and J by 0 bases, with 11 bases between. Germline assignment: CDR1 SGHRS and CDR2 YFSETQ. The CDR3 is made up of 15 amino acids. CDR3 amino acids: CASSRAASSGNTIYF. The CDR3 coding sequence is TGCGCCAGCAGCCGGGCGGCCTCCTCTGGAAACACCATATATTTT.

This chain links TRBV15 with TRBJ2-2; TRBD1 is a possible D gene (5 bases). V lost 4 bases to trimming and J lost 0 bases, with 21 bases between them. The CDR3 covers 19 residues. In germline, CDR1 is LNHNV, CDR2 YYDKDF (reference sequence). CDR3 sequence: CATSTDPVGAPSNTGELFF. The CDR3 DNA follows: TGTGCCACCAGCACCGACCCGGTAGGGGCCCCTTCGAACACCGGGGAGCTGTTTTTT.

The chain carries TRBV4-2 and TRBJ1-3, with TRBD1 identical over 9 bases. CDR1 and CDR2 from the germline V gene are LGHNA and YNFKEQ. The CDR3 extends over 16 amino acids. V was pared by 1 base and J by 4 bases, with 5 bases of the junction left unmatched. As DNA, the CDR3 is TGTGCCAGCAGCCAAGCAGGACAGGGGTTGGGAAACACCATATATTTT. Its protein product is CASSQAGQGLGNTIYF.